The 15 T cell receptor beta chains below come from one sample, sequenced in a study of blood T cell repertoires in COVID-19. Assay: immunoSEQ multiplex PCR; the TCRdb copy retains only in-frame clones and omits some. The sample consists of under 150,000 clones, 84% of them appearing once. Material for sequencing was PBMCs or T cells enriched from blood (not recorded which). The receptors were gathered from a man in his forties or fifties in a cohort exposed to, infected with or recovered from COVID-19 (not recorded which).

This chain uses TRBV5-1 with TRBJ2-3; no firm D call. The CDR3 runs 14 residues. The V and J ends lost 3 bases and 3 bases respectively, with 11 bases between them. Germline V gene data show CDR1 as SGHRS and CDR2 as YFSETQ. The CDR3 loop is CASSSQLGTDTQYF. The DNA of the CDR3 is TGCGCCAGCAGCTCCCAACTCGGGACAGATACGCAGTATTTT. Based on the CDR3 plus reference TRBV5-1 and TRBJ2-3, the full variable domain is KAGVTQTPRYLIKTRGQQVTLSCSPISGHRSVSWYQQTPGQGLQFLFEYFSETQRNKGNFPGRFSGRQFSNSRSEMNVSTLELGDSALYLCASSSQLGTDTQYFGPGTRLTVL.

This sequence joins TRBV2 and TRBJ2-1; D is undetermined. Looked up from germline, CDR1 is SNHLY and CDR2 is FYNNEI. The CDR3 has 11 residues. Deletions cut 2 bases from V and 9 bases from J, with 5 bases between. The CDR3 sequence: CASSEFFEQFF. CDR3 nucleotides: TGTGCCAGCAGTGAATTCTTTGAGCAGTTCTTC. The full variable domain, in which reference TRBV2 and TRBJ2-1 provide the parts outside the CDR3, is EPEVTQTPSHQVTQMGQEVILRCVPISNHLYFYWYRQILGQKVEFLVSFYNNEISEKSEIFDDQFSVERPDGSNFTLKIRSTKLEDSAMYFCASSEFFEQFFGPGTRLTVL.

The V call is TRBV3-1 (or the pseudogene TRBV3-2), the J call TRBJ2-1; 10 bases are shared with TRBD2. Germline trimming cut 6 bases from V and 10 bases from J; bases unmatched to any gene: 12. Germline V gene sequence: CDR1 LGHDT, CDR2 YNNKEL (reference sequence). The CDR3 covers 15 residues. The CDR3 nucleotides read TGTGCCAGCAGTTCCGGGACTAGCGTCGGGTGGGAGCAGTTCTTC. The encoded protein is CASSSGTSVGWEQFF.

The genes are TRBV7-2 and TRBJ2-7; no firm D call. CDR1 SGHTA and CDR2 FQGNSA come from the germline V gene. This CDR3 spans 15 amino acids. V was cut by 2 bases and J by 0 bases, with 11 bases left in between. CDR3 loop: CASSLWATSSYEQYF. The CDR3 DNA reads as TGTGCCAGCAGCTTATGGGCCACGAGCTCCTACGAGCAGTACTTC.

This rearrangement joins TRBV5-1 to TRBJ2-5; 9 bases are a match to TRBD2. Trimming removed 1 base from V and 5 bases from J; junction bases left unmatched: 9. Germline values: CDR1 SGHRS, CDR2 YFSETQ. The CDR3 runs 16 residues. The CDR3 DNA follows: TGCGCCAGCAGCTTGTTTGCGGGAGGGCCCAGTGAGACCCAGTACTTC. Its protein is CASSLFAGGPSETQYF.

A single count supports this clone. The rearrangement joins TRBV5-1 to TRBJ2-3; TRBD2 agrees at 7 bases. In germline, CDR1 is SGHRS, CDR2 YFSETQ. The CDR3 totals 17 residues. The trim removed 1 base at V and 0 bases at J, leaving 8 bases unmatched. CDR3 sequence reads: CASSLSPSGASTDTQYF. The CDR3 nucleotides read TGCGCCAGCAGCTTGTCCCCTAGCGGAGCTAGCACAGATACGCAGTATTTT.

The chain links TRBV4-1 to TRBJ2-4; 8 nucleotides align to TRBD1. V shed 1 base, J shed 6 bases, and the junction held 11 bases outside the gene matches. Germline CDR1 MGHRA, CDR2 YSYEKL. The CDR3 has 17 residues. This CDR3 reads CASSQGQGTGGLNIQYF. CDR3 DNA: TGCGCCAGCAGCCAAGGACAGGGGACCGGGGGACTAAACATTCAGTACTTC.

The chain links TRBV2 to TRBJ2-1; unclear D gene. CDR1 is SNHLY, CDR2 FYNNEI, per germline. V was trimmed by 9 bases and J by 0 bases, leaving 9 bases between them. The CDR3 has 13 residues. In DNA, the CDR3 is TGTGCCAGTCACGATAGCTCCTACAATGAGCAGTTCTTC. Translation gives CASHDSSYNEQFF. The whole variable domain, filled in from reference TRBV2 and TRBJ2-1, reads EPEVTQTPSHQVTQMGQEVILRCVPISNHLYFYWYRQILGQKVEFLVSFYNNEISEKSEIFDDQFSVERPDGSNFTLKIRSTKLEDSAMYFCASHDSSYNEQFFGPGTRLTVL.

The chain recombines TRBV5-6 with TRBJ2-1; a possible D gene is TRBD2 (6 bases). CDR1 is SGHDT and CDR2 is YYEEEE in the germline V gene. This CDR3 contains 16 residues. Trimming shortened V by 4 bases and J by 5 bases, and 19 bases separated the two germline ends. CDR3 DNA sequence: TGTGCCAGCAGCGTAGGGGTCGGGAGAGCCGACAATGAGCAGTTCTTC. It is translated as CASSVGVGRADNEQFF.

The chain couples TRBV15 to TRBJ1-5, with a tentative D call TRBD1 (6 bases). V shed 3 bases and J shed 7 bases, with 16 bases lying between them. Germline CDR1 LNHNV, CDR2 YYDKDF (reference sequence). There are 15 residues in the CDR3. The CDR3 reads CATSSNTGLGQPQHF. The CDR3 DNA reads as TGTGCCACCAGCAGTAATACAGGGTTAGGACAGCCCCAGCATTTT.

The chain combines TRBV6-2 or TRBV6-3 with TRBJ1-1; D gene ambiguous. V gave up 2 bases and J gave up 1 base, with 8 bases separating them. There are 14 residues in the CDR3. Per germline, CDR1 MNHEY and CDR2 SVGEGT. The DNA of the CDR3 is TGTGCCAGCAGTTACAGGGAGAGGAACACTGAAGCTTTCTTT. Its protein is CASSYRERNTEAFF.

V gene TRBV28 combines with J gene TRBJ2-7; weak D call: TRBD2 (5 bases). Between the trimmed V and J ends, which lost 6 bases and 7 bases, there was a span of 13 bases. Germline V lookup: CDR1 MDHEN, CDR2 SYDVKM. The CDR3 extends over 12 amino acids. The CDR3 region has the DNA TGTGCCAGCAGGACCACCGGCGGGGAGCAGTACTTC. Translation: CASRTTGGEQYF. Combining the CDR3 with reference TRBV28 and TRBJ2-7 gives the whole variable domain DVKVTQSSRYLVKRTGEKVFLECVQDMDHENMFWYRQDPGLGLRLIYFSYDVKMKEKGDIPEGYSVSREKKERFSLILESASTNQTSMYLCASRTTGGEQYFGPGTRLTVT.

The rearrangement uses TRBV10-3 and TRBJ1-1; D gene uncertain. Germline V gives CDR1 ENHRY, CDR2 SYGVKD. V was clipped by 6 bases and J by 6 bases, with 14 bases between them. There are 13 residues in the CDR3. Here the CDR3 DNA reads TGTGCCATCAGCGGGGTGGCGGGCGCTGAAGCTTTCTTT. Translating it yields CAISGVAGAEAFF.

In its sample, this clone was seen once. This rearrangement joins TRBV28 to TRBJ2-1; the D is unclear. Germline V CDR1 and CDR2: MDHEN, SYDVKM. The ends were cut back, 8 bases at V and 7 bases at J, with 15 bases in the middle. The length of the CDR3 is 13 residues. CDR3 amino acids: CASPKILGNEQFF. CDR3 nucleotide sequence: TGTGCCAGCCCCAAAATCCTAGGAAATGAGCAGTTCTTC.

V usage is TRBV28 and J usage is TRBJ1-6; maybe TRBD1 (6 bases). Germline V gene lookup returns CDR1 MDHEN and CDR2 SYDVKM. The CDR3 is 13 residues long. The V gene lost 6 bases and the J gene lost 7 bases, with 10 bases spanning the gap. CDR3 nucleotides: TGTGCCAGCAGCGGGGACACCAATTCACCCCTCCACTTT. As protein: CASSGDTNSPLHF.